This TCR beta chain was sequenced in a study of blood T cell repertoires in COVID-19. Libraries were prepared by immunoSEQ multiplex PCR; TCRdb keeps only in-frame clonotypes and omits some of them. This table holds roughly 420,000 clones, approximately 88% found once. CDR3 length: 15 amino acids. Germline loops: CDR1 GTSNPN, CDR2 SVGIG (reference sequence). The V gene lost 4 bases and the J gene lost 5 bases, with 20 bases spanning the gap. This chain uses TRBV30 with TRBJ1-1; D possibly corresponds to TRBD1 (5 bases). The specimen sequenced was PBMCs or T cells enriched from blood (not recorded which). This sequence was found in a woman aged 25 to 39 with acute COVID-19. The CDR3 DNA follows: TGTGCCTGGAAACTTGCTGAAGGGGCCGGGACTGAAGCTTTCTTT. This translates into CAWKLAEGAGTEAFF.